The 31 T cell receptor beta chains in this list originate from one sample, sequenced in a study of blood T cell repertoires in COVID-19. Profiling relied on immunoSEQ multiplex PCR, and the TCRdb table lists in-frame clones only, not all of them. Counted here are some 230,000 clones, roughly 81% occurring once; the ten biggest clones make up approximately 2.6%. Sequenced input: peripheral blood. The origin of the receptors is a man in his fifties or sixties who had recovered from COVID-19.

This chain connects TRBV2 to TRBJ1-1; possible D gene TRBD1, 5 bases. CDR3 length: 13 amino acids. In germline, CDR1 is SNHLY, CDR2 FYNNEI. With 10 bases removed from V and 2 bases from J, the gap between germline ends came to 14 bases. CDR3 DNA: TGTGCCACCTACCTGTGGACAAACACTGAAGCTTTCTTT. Its protein is CATYLWTNTEAFF.

The genes are TRBV5-1 and TRBJ2-3; 9 bases are shared with TRBD2. J gave up 2 bases and V 2 bases, and 6 bases lay outside the gene matches. Germline assignment: CDR1 SGHRS and CDR2 YFSETQ. The CDR3 is made up of 16 amino acids. The CDR3 spells CASSFRSGGTTDTQYF. CDR3 nucleotide sequence: TGCGCCAGCAGCTTCCGAAGCGGGGGGACCACAGATACGCAGTATTTT. The full variable domain, with the rest looked up from reference TRBV5-1 and TRBJ2-3, is KAGVTQTPRYLIKTRGQQVTLSCSPISGHRSVSWYQQTPGQGLQFLFEYFSETQRNKGNFPGRFSGRQFSNSRSEMNVSTLELGDSALYLCASSFRSGGTTDTQYFGPGTRLTVL.

This rearrangement joins TRBV30 to TRBJ2-1; 16 bases agree with TRBD2. J was trimmed by 6 bases and V by 2 bases; bases with no gene match: 4. Germline CDR1 reads GTSNPN; CDR2 reads SVGIG (reference sequence). The CDR3 totals 16 residues. The CDR3 region has the DNA TGTGCCTGGAGTCTGGGACTAGCGGGAGGGGGCAATGAGCAGTTCTTC. Protein sequence: CAWSLGLAGGGNEQFF.

This chain links TRBV3-1 (or the pseudogene TRBV3-2) with TRBJ2-3; D might be TRBD2 (6 bases). With 5 bases removed from V and 6 bases from J, the gap between germline ends came to 12 bases. CDR1 LGHDT and CDR2 YNNKEL come from the germline V gene (reference sequence). This CDR3 region has 13 residues. As DNA, the CDR3 is TGTGCCAGCAGCTCTTGGGGGGTGGATACGCAGTATTTT. This sequence encodes CASSSWGVDTQYF.

The chain uses TRBV29-1 and TRBJ2-4; TRBD2 agrees at 14 bases. Germline loops: CDR1 SQVTM, CDR2 ANQGSEA. The trim removed 7 bases at V and 1 base at J, leaving 12 bases unmatched. This CDR3 spans 18 amino acids. The CDR3 here is CSAVPTSGRGWAKNIQYF. CDR3 DNA sequence: TGCAGCGCCGTTCCGACTAGCGGGAGGGGGTGGGCCAAAAACATTCAGTACTTC.

The chain is built from TRBV19 and TRBJ2-1; TRBD2 agrees at 12 bases. V was clipped by 3 bases and J by 8 bases; unmatched bases: 8. The CDR3 consists of 16 residues. From germline, CDR1 is LNHDA and CDR2 SQIVND (reference sequence). DNA of the CDR3: TGTGCCAGTAGTATGGTGACTAGCGGGAGATCTCATGAGCAGTTCTTC. It is translated as CASSMVTSGRSHEQFF.

This clone was observed a single time. The chain is built from TRBV27 and TRBJ1-3; tentative D call: TRBD1 (6 bases). CDR3 length: 15 residues. The V and J ends lost 5 bases and 1 base respectively, with 12 bases between them. Germline V gene data show CDR1 as MNHEY and CDR2 as SMNVEV (reference sequence). CDR3 sequence reads: CASSRTGLSGNTIYF. The CDR3 DNA follows: TGTGCCAGCAGTCGAACAGGGTTATCTGGAAACACCATATATTTT.

The chain couples TRBV29-1 to TRBJ2-1; D might be TRBD2 (5 bases). CDR1 is SQVTM and CDR2 is ANQGSEA in the germline V gene. This CDR3 region has 13 residues. V shed 3 bases and J shed 7 bases, with 13 bases lying between them. The CDR3 coding sequence is TGCAGCGTTGATCGTGGAGGCATGAATGAGCAGTTCTTC. It encodes CSVDRGGMNEQFF.

The CDR3, as DNA: TGTGCCAGCAGCGTAGACCTAGCGGGCTACAATGAGCAGTTCTTC. Translation: CASSVDLAGYNEQFF. V and J are TRBV9 and TRBJ2-1; 8 bases align to TRBD2. CDR3 size: 15 residues. V was clipped by 0 bases and J by 3 bases; unmatched bases: 2. CDR1 SGDLS and CDR2 YYNGEE come from the germline V gene.

This chain connects TRBV18 to TRBJ2-1, with 7 bases identical to TRBD2. V shed 3 bases, J shed 9 bases, and the junction held 2 bases outside the gene matches. CDR3 size: 12 residues. Germline V lookup: CDR1 KGHSH, CDR2 LQKENI. CDR3 loop: CASSPWGGEQFF. Here the CDR3 DNA reads TGTGCCAGCTCACCCTGGGGGGGTGAGCAGTTCTTC.

The chain joins TRBV11-2 to TRBJ1-1, with D maybe TRBD1 (6 bases). The ends were cut back, 5 bases at V and 5 bases at J, with 21 bases in the middle. This CDR3 is 16 amino acids long. The germline V gene encodes CDR1 SGHAT and CDR2 FQNNGV. The CDR3 loop reads CASSLLHRVMGTEAFF. The CDR3 bases are TGTGCCAGCAGCCTATTGCACAGGGTAATGGGAACTGAAGCTTTCTTT.

This rearrangement joins TRBV28 to TRBJ1-1; 7 bases are a match to TRBD1. The CDR3 has 15 amino acids. Losses at the gene ends were 6 bases for V and 0 bases for J; bases not matched to a gene: 7. CDR1 MDHEN and CDR2 SYDVKM come from the germline V gene. The DNA for the CDR3 is TGTGCCAGCAGGGCAGGGACAGTTTTGAACACTGAAGCTTTCTTT. It codes for CASRAGTVLNTEAFF.

The chain couples TRBV24-1 to TRBJ2-2, with D uncertain. The CDR3 has 14 amino acids. The V end was cut by 4 bases, the J end by 4 bases, with 9 bases between. Per the germline V gene, CDR1 is KGHDR and CDR2 is SFDVKD. This chain's CDR3 is CATSDTWFTGELFF. The CDR3 nucleotides read TGTGCCACCAGTGACACTTGGTTCACCGGGGAGCTGTTTTTT.

The V and J genes are TRBV30 and TRBJ2-3; the match to TRBD2 covers 8 bases. CDR1 is GTSNPN, CDR2 SVGIG, per germline (reference sequence). V lost 3 bases to trimming and J lost 7 bases; unmatched junction nucleotides: 15. The CDR3 sequence is 16 residues long. The CDR3, as DNA: TGTGCCTGGAGCCGGGCCCGGGCGGGAGGAGCTAATACGCAGTATTTT. Its translation is CAWSRARAGGANTQYF.

This clone was recorded only once. This chain uses TRBV4-1 with TRBJ2-1; tentative D call: TRBD1 (6 bases). The CDR3 totals 16 residues. The ends were cut back, 2 bases at V and 0 bases at J, with 11 bases in the middle. In germline, CDR1 is MGHRA, CDR2 YSYEKL. DNA for the CDR3: TGCGCCAGCAGCCAACTTGGGGGCCCCTCCTACAATGAGCAGTTCTTC. This translates into CASSQLGGPSYNEQFF.

V usage is TRBV18 and J usage is TRBJ2-3; D gene unclear. CDR1 is KGHSH and CDR2 is LQKENI in the germline V gene. This CDR3 region has 14 residues. Trimming left V 2 bases short and J 6 bases short, with 12 bases between. The CDR3 loop reads CASSPFPPPDTQYF. DNA for the CDR3: TGTGCCAGCTCACCATTCCCCCCCCCGGATACGCAGTATTTT.

V usage is TRBV10-3 and J usage is TRBJ1-5, with D possibly being TRBD1 (5 bases). CDR3 length: 12 residues. V dropped 4 bases and J dropped 5 bases, with 6 bases sitting between them. Per germline, CDR1 ENHRY and CDR2 SYGVKD. The CDR3, as DNA: TGTGCCATCAGTGGCAGGGATCAGCCCCAGCATTTT. Its protein is CAISGRDQPQHF.

The CDR3 DNA reads TGTGCCACTTGGGGGGCTGGGGCCAACGTCCTGACTTTC. Its translation: CATWGAGANVLTF. This chain uses TRBV28 with TRBJ2-6; a possible D gene is TRBD2 (6 bases). The germline CDR1 and CDR2 sequences are MDHEN and SYDVKM. This CDR3 has 13 residues. V lost 10 bases and J lost 2, with 9 bases in between. The variable domain in full, completed from reference TRBV28 and TRBJ2-6, reads DVKVTQSSRYLVKRTGEKVFLECVQDMDHENMFWYRQDPGLGLRLIYFSYDVKMKEKGDIPEGYSVSREKKERFSLILESASTNQTSMYLCATWGAGANVLTFGAGSRLTVL.

The rearrangement uses TRBV28 and TRBJ1-2; D is unclear. The V gene's germline CDR1 is MDHEN and CDR2 SYDVKM. Trimming left V 7 bases short and J 2 bases short, with 5 bases between. The CDR3 length is 11 residues. CDR3 DNA: TGTGCCAGCATCGGGAACTATGGCTACACCTTC. Its translation: CASIGNYGYTF.

The chain is built from TRBV6-5 and TRBJ1-5; 10 nucleotides align to TRBD1. Trimming at V came to 5 bases and at J to 7 bases, leaving 5 bases not matched to a gene. Germline V gene data show CDR1 as MNHEY and CDR2 as SVGAGI. The CDR3 extends over 14 amino acids. CDR3 protein: CASSRDRGGQPQHF. DNA of the CDR3: TGTGCCAGCAGTCGGGACAGGGGCGGACAGCCCCAGCATTTT.

The V and J genes are TRBV28 and TRBJ2-5; possibly TRBD1 for D (6 bases). Germline CDR1 is MDHEN and CDR2 is SYDVKM. V was clipped by 3 bases and J by 3 bases, with 8 bases between them. The length of the CDR3 is 13 residues. The CDR3 region is CASSFYREETQYF. CDR3 in DNA: TGTGCCAGCAGTTTTTACAGGGAAGAGACCCAGTACTTC.

The CDR3: CASSSLAGTTYEQYF. CDR3 sequence (DNA): TGTGCCAGCAGCTCCTTAGCGGGAACTACCTACGAGCAGTACTTC. The chain couples TRBV7-9 to TRBJ2-7; 8 nucleotides align to TRBD2. Germline lookup yields CDR1 SEHNR and CDR2 FQNEAQ (reference sequence). This CDR3 has 15 residues. V lost 4 bases and J lost 2; bases outside the gene matches: 7.

The CDR3 sequence: CASSSLKGQGARGYTF. The CDR3 nucleotides read TGTGCCAGCAGCTCCCTCAAGGGACAGGGGGCTCGAGGCTACACCTTC. The chain has TRBV5-4 and TRBJ1-2; TRBD1 agrees at 12 bases. J lost 8 bases, V lost 3 bases, and 11 bases had no gene match. CDR1 and CDR2 from the germline V gene are SGHNT and YYREEE (reference sequence). This CDR3 has 16 residues.

The V call is TRBV12-3 or TRBV12-4, the J call TRBJ1-1; maybe TRBD1 (5 bases). The CDR3 covers 13 residues. V was clipped by 3 bases and J by 4 bases, with 9 bases between them. Written as DNA, the CDR3 is TGTGCCAGCAGTTTCCAGGGTGCCACTGAAGCTTTCTTT. Its protein is CASSFQGATEAFF.

V usage is TRBV30 and J usage is TRBJ1-1; no clear D gene. CDR3 length equals 14 residues. Per the germline V gene, CDR1 is GTSNPN and CDR2 is SVGIG (reference sequence). The germline V and J ends were trimmed by 0 bases and 5 bases, with 13 bases remaining between them. CDR3 in amino acids: CAWSVTLRGTEAFF. The CDR3 nucleotides read TGTGCCTGGAGTGTAACCCTCAGAGGGACTGAAGCTTTCTTT.

The rearrangement joins TRBV24-1 to TRBJ2-1, with 8 bases aligning to TRBD1. CDR3 size: 16 residues. Germline lookup yields CDR1 KGHDR and CDR2 SFDVKD. V was pared by 9 bases and J by 2 bases, with 11 bases of the junction left unmatched. The CDR3 loop is CATGGGRGRTYNEQFF. CDR3 in DNA: TGTGCCACCGGCGGAGGCAGGGGGCGTACCTACAATGAGCAGTTCTTC.

This sequence joins TRBV9 and TRBJ2-3; 8 bases are shared with TRBD2. Germline V gene lookup returns CDR1 SGDLS and CDR2 YYNGEE. The CDR3 runs 15 residues. J was trimmed by 3 bases and V by 0 bases; bases with no gene match: 3. The CDR3 protein is CASSVVPSGTDTQYF. The CDR3 region has the DNA TGTGCCAGCAGCGTAGTGCCTAGCGGGACAGATACGCAGTATTTT.

V gene TRBV19 combines with J gene TRBJ1-4; D call uncertain. Trimming took off 6 bases at V and 3 bases at J, with 11 bases between the two ends. Germline V gene sequence: CDR1 LNHDA, CDR2 SQIVND (reference sequence). This CDR3 is 14 amino acids long. CDR3 residues: CASRGRAANEKLFF. CDR3 nucleotides: TGTGCCAGTAGGGGGAGAGCGGCTAATGAAAAACTGTTTTTT.

The chain employs TRBV27 and TRBJ2-5, with 8 bases identical to TRBD1. The ends lost 1 base at V and 3 bases at J; junction bases unmatched: 13. CDR3 length equals 18 residues. CDR1 is MNHEY, CDR2 SMNVEV, per germline (reference sequence). The CDR3 here is CASSLLGTQGANKETQYF. CDR3 nucleotide sequence: TGTGCCAGCAGTTTATTGGGCACGCAGGGGGCGAATAAAGAGACCCAGTACTTC.

V is TRBV24-1 and J is TRBJ2-3; unclear D gene. The CDR3 runs 15 residues. V was cut by 4 bases and J by 4 bases, with 14 bases left in between. Per germline, CDR1 KGHDR and CDR2 SFDVKD. The CDR3 nucleotides are TGTGCCACCAGTGACCCCAGCGCCGGAGCAGATACGCAGTATTTT. It yields the protein CATSDPSAGADTQYF.

The J gene is TRBJ2-1, the V gene TRBV6-1; TRBD2 might be the D (6 bases). Trimming stripped 4 bases from V and 6 bases from J, with 25 bases between. CDR1 is MNHNS and CDR2 is SASEGT in the germline V gene. The CDR3 totals 18 residues. CDR3 sequence reads: CASSVLGMGGSSANEQFF. The CDR3 DNA sequence: TGTGCCAGCAGTGTACTAGGCATGGGGGGTTCGTCTGCCAATGAGCAGTTCTTC.